This TCR beta chain was sequenced for a study of human T cells and chemical hapten exposure. The study's findings and limits: The donor cohort had alopecia, so its immune response may not match that of healthy people.

TCRdb fed the RACE reads into MiXCR, producing one record per CDR3 protein. The sample records some 49,000 distinct CDR3 sequences, about 9% being singletons. Time point described: patch test 1, 2 weeks after DPC sensitization. The treatment denotes: therapeutic diphenylcyclopropenone sensitization with weekly scalp DPC. This CDR3 is 11 amino acids long. V was cut by 3 bases and J by 5 bases, with 7 bases left in between. CDR1 DFQATT and CDR2 SNEGSKA come from the germline V gene (reference sequence). Note on this clonotype: Its antigen is unknown.

The TCR originated in a woman in her forties or fifties with alopecia areata. Some clones in this sample may be carry-over from other donors' samples. The chain couples TRBV20-1 to TRBJ1-1, with D uncertain. The sample consisted of whole blood, taken in connection with sensitization to the hapten diphenylcyclopropenone (DPC). CDR3 protein: CSASWVTEAFF. In nucleotides, the CDR3 is TGCAGTGCTAGTTGGGTAACTGAAGCTTTCTTT.